The source of this T cell receptor (beta chain) is a study of spatial heterogeneity in lung cancer (dated by TCRdb to about 2019). In terms of the full investigation: Beta-chain transcripts were consistently detected in greater numbers than alpha-chain transcripts, which likely reflects a higher abundance of beta-chain transcripts. In the raw uncorrected reads, each unique combination of TCR and UMI appeared more than ten times on average. TCR alpha and beta repertoires were quantitatively compared across multiple tumor regions, matched nontumor lung and blood in non-small cell lung cancer. The study linked features of the TCR repertoire to counts of nonsynonymous mutations, which were determined by whole-exome sequencing of tumor tissue. At surgery, both alpha and beta chains were TCR-sequenced in around 240 tumor regions, 63 to 65 matched nontumor lung samples and 56 PBMC samples. General study outcomes and caveats: Ubiquitous expanded tumor TCRs were found in blood more often at tumor resection than at routine follow-up. Confirming at a functional level the hypothesis that regional TCRs recognize regional mutations was considered to require additional single-cell paired TCR alpha and beta sequencing.

This clonotype was detected ten times or more. Its antigen is unknown. It has no much larger one-base neighbor in the sample; base qualities were not kept. The germline V gene provides CDR1 WSHSY and CDR2 SAAADI. The CDR3 numbers 14 residues from cysteine through phenylalanine. The CDR3 DNA has 42 bases and is translated from base 1. V is shortened by 6 bases, J by 8 bases, and the region joining them spans 14 bases. Per the publication, the time point label means: sample taken at primary tumor resection. TCR sequencing used whole RNA extracted from tumor and nontumor lung tissue, or from cryopreserved PBMC samples, without cell sorting. Donors were approximately 72 patients with early-stage, untreated non-small cell lung cancer from the lung TRACERx cohort. Only patients with enough RNA available from two or more tumor regions were chosen for TCR sequencing. The library was built by means of 5' RACE. Sequenced on a NextSeq 500. In the TCR library protocol, a unique molecular identifier was attached to each TCR cDNA molecule so that PCR and sequencing errors could be corrected. The paper's processing steps were these. TCR identification, UMI-based error correction and CDR3 extraction were all carried out with Decombinator tools. TCRs above a frequency of 2 per 1,000, corresponding to the top 1% of the tumor frequency distribution, were defined as expanded. Each repertoire was subsampled 100 times to 5,000 TCRs, after which Renyi diversity was computed with the R vegan package. CDR3 similarity networks were constructed using string-kernel similarity of amino acid triplets, with links drawn between CDR3s whose pairwise similarity was above 0.82. TCRdb handled the public reads itself, with Q25 trimming in fastp and clone calling in MiXCR, and kept productive beta chains. One record per CDR3 amino acid sequence lists the most common genes and DNA. The V and J calls were not made by the authors but by TCRdb's processing. A total of roughly 48,000 distinct CDR3 sequences appear in this sample, less than 6% of them only once. Around 10% of the sample is held by the ten biggest clonotypes.

The receptor chain draws on TRBV10-2 and TRBJ1-6; a weak D assignment points to TRBD1 (6 bases agree). This clonotype was sampled from a male donor with early-stage non-small cell lung cancer. The specimen comprised PBMCs, sampled at surgery. The nucleotide sequence reads as follows: TGCGCCAGCAGCCCTACAGGGACCGATTCACCCCTCCACTTT. The encoded protein is CASSPTGTDSPLHF.